This T cell receptor beta chain was sequenced for a study of blood T cells in healthy people across ages. Points from the study as a whole: More naive CD4+ cells and higher diversity were found in long-lived than in aged donors.

Regarding this clonotype: Its antigen is not known.

Alongside a J-beta primer mix, a sample-barcoded 5' primer served in a second PCR lasting about 6 to 12 cycles. Each CDR3 protein gets one entry after TCRdb re-called the 5' RACE reads with MiXCR. The sample has some 1.7 million distinct CDR3 sequences, 28% seen once. From germline, CDR1 is SGHRS and CDR2 YFSETQ. V was clipped by 5 bases and J by 4 bases; unmatched bases: 6. The CDR3 is 14 residues long. The receptor was isolated from a woman aged 25-40 years in good health. Sequences were obtained from blood. The chain couples TRBV5-1 to TRBJ2-3, with TRBD1 matching over 8 bases. The CDR3 DNA reads TGCGCCAGCAGGGAGGACAGGGTGGCAGATACGCAGTATTTT. Protein sequence: CASREDRVADTQYF.